A selection of T cell receptor beta chains follows, all from one sample in a study of radiation and T cells in renal cell carcinoma. The table came from immunoSEQ multiplex PCR; TCRdb's copy has only in-frame clones and leaves some out. Among more than 75,000 clones listed, 80% to 90% were seen once. The starting material was blood, obtained from a patient whose treatment included radiotherapy and nephrectomy. These receptors were taken from a woman aged 45-65 years with renal cell carcinoma. Each CDR3 is given with its conserved first and last residue. Each record gives: V gene, clone size, J gene, D gene, CDR3 protein, CDR3 DNA. The D gene is left open where the match is weak. Only some rows state a clone size, as once, few, many or a class for expanded clones.

TRBV9	once	TRBJ2-3	.	CASSGQVSTDTQYF	TGTGCCAGCAGCGGCCAGGTGAGCACAGATACGCAGTATTTT
TRBV10-3	.	TRBJ2-7	TRBD1	CATTPGTGTDEQYF	TGTGCCACGACACCCGGGACAGGGACGGACGAGCAGTACTTC
TRBV19	.	TRBJ2-3	TRBD1	CATTPGGHSKGTDTQYF	TGTGCCACCACCCCAGGGGGCCATTCGAAAGGCACAGATACGCAGTATTTT
TRBV6-5	.	TRBJ2-7	TRBD1	CASRDRGPYEQYF	TGTGCCAGCAGGGACAGGGGGCCCTACGAGCAGTACTTC
TRBV5-1	.	TRBJ2-5	TRBD2	CASSFGLAGRGETQYF	TGCGCCAGCAGCTTCGGACTAGCGGGGAGGGGTGAGACCCAGTACTTC
TRBV7-9	.	TRBJ2-5	TRBD1	CASSFVGQTGSRETQYF	TGTGCCAGCAGCTTCGTAGGACAGACAGGGAGCCGTGAGACCCAGTACTTC
TRBV7-9	.	TRBJ2-7	.	CASSLFPPSSYEQYF	TGTGCCAGCAGCTTATTTCCCCCGAGCTCCTACGAGCAGTACTTC
TRBV11-3	.	TRBJ2-1	TRBD1	CASSLGQGAYNEQFF	TGTGCCAGCAGCTTAGGACAGGGTGCCTACAATGAGCAGTTCTTC
TRBV7-8	.	TRBJ2-2	.	CASSPLRGTPGELFF	TGTGCCAGCAGCCCACTACGTGGTACCCCCGGGGAGCTGTTTTTT
TRBV28	.	TRBJ1-4	TRBD1	CASSSPGTGSEKLFF	TGTGCCAGCAGTAGCCCCGGGACAGGGAGTGAAAAACTGTTTTTT
TRBV6-5	.	TRBJ1-5	.	CASSPYTYQPQHF	TGTGCCAGCAGCCCCTACACGTATCAGCCCCAGCATTTT
TRBV9	.	TRBJ1-1	.	CASTPSGRMNTEAFF	TGTGCCAGCACCCCCAGCGGGCGGATGAACACTGAAGCTTTCTTT
TRBV6-1	.	TRBJ1-4	.	CASSEQRYGAANEKLFF	TGTGCCAGCAGCGAACAGCGCTATGGGGCGGCTAATGAAAAACTGTTTTTT
TRBV7-8	.	TRBJ2-7	.	CASSLDQAYSYEQYF	TGTGCCAGCAGCTTAGACCAGGCTTACTCCTACGAGCAGTACTTC
TRBV5-4	once	TRBJ2-7	.	CASSHQTNLDEQYF	TGTGCCAGCAGCCACCAGACAAATCTCGACGAGCAGTACTTC
TRBV5-5	.	TRBJ1-2	.	CASSPLVGNYGYTF	TGTGCCAGCAGCCCCTTAGTGGGGAACTATGGCTACACCTTC
TRBV29-1	.	TRBJ2-7	.	CSAGDYEQYF	TGCAGCGCTGGCGATTACGAGCAGTACTTC
TRBV27	.	TRBJ2-3	.	CASRGGPSSTDTQYF	TGTGCCAGCAGGGGGGGGCCTTCTAGCACAGATACGCAGTATTTT
TRBV18	once	TRBJ1-1	.	CASSPQGGGGTEAFF	TGTGCCAGCTCACCACAAGGGGGTGGGGGCACTGAAGCTTTCTTT
TRBV19	few	TRBJ2-7	.	CASSIVEGGYEQYF	TGTGCCAGTAGTATAGTAGAGGGTGGCTACGAGCAGTACTTC
TRBV10-3	.	TRBJ1-6	.	CASSWVPVLPLHF	TGTGCCTCCTCCTGGGTCCCAGTCCTACCCCTCCACTTT
TRBV6-6	once	TRBJ1-3	.	CASSYSGAGNTIYF	TGTGCCAGCAGTTACTCAGGGGCTGGAAACACCATATATTTT
TRBV27	.	TRBJ1-5	.	CASSYIGGIQPQHF	TGTGCCAGCAGTTACATCGGGGGAATTCAGCCCCAGCATTTT
TRBV7-9	.	TRBJ2-7	.	CASSLSIGAYEQYF	TGTGCCAGCAGCCTTAGTATCGGGGCTTACGAGCAGTACTTC
TRBV2	.	TRBJ2-1	TRBD1	CASSRDRGSNEQFF	TGTGCCAGCAGCCGGGACAGGGGCTCCAATGAGCAGTTCTTC
TRBV7-3	.	TRBJ2-1	TRBD2	CASSLGAGAYNEQFF	TGTGCCAGCAGCTTAGGGGCGGGAGCTTACAATGAGCAGTTCTTC
TRBV28	.	TRBJ1-5	.	CASSSDSNQPQHF	TGTGCCAGCAGTTCAGATAGCAATCAGCCCCAGCATTTT
TRBV29-1	few	TRBJ2-7	.	CSVRLGRPYEQYF	TGCAGCGTGAGGCTGGGACGCCCCTACGAGCAGTACTTC
TRBV4-3	.	TRBJ2-3	.	CASSQELSSTDTQYF	TGCGCCAGCAGCCAAGAGCTTTCTAGCACAGATACGCAGTATTTT